These 10 T cell receptor delta chains came from one sample sequenced in a study of gamma-delta T cells after stem cell transplantation. TCRdb ran CATT on the RT-PCR reads. There are approximately 3,000 delta-chain clones in the sample; 7% to 10% occur only once, and roughly 8.3% lies in the top ten. Source material: gamma-delta T cells. The receptors shown here come from a human donor. It is not recorded whose cells these are; they may come from a transplant donor.

A remark on this clone: This probably arose from a read error, given a far larger clone one base away. Other DNA variants within this sample encode the same CDR3. The chain has TRDV2 and TRDJ3; 11 bases line up with TRDD3. CDR1 is GEAIGNYY and CDR2 is EKD in the germline V gene. The CDR3 totals 19 residues. The CDR3 nucleotides read TGCGCCTGTGACACCGTACTGGGGGATAGCTCCTGGGACACCCGACAGATGTTTTTC. Translating gives CACDTVLGDSSWDTRQMFF.

This clone is categorized as large. The identical CDR3 is also encoded by other nucleotide sequences in the sample. CDR3 amino acids: CACDLLGVGSWDTRQMFF. The DNA for the CDR3 is TGTGCCTGTGATCTTCTGGGGGTCGGCTCCTGGGACACCCGACAGATGTTTTTC. The V gene is TRDV2, the J gene TRDJ3, with 7 bases aligning to TRDD3. The V and J ends lost 4 bases and 0 bases, in that order; junction bases with no gene match: 8. CDR1 and CDR2 from the germline V gene are GEAIGNYY and EKD. The CDR3 extends over 18 amino acids.

For this clone: A far larger clone is off by one base, so a read error is likely. The rearrangement joins TRDV2 to TRDJ1; no reliable D call. Per germline, CDR1 GEAIGNYY and CDR2 EKD. The CDR3 is made up of 14 amino acids. The V and J ends lost 1 base and 0 bases respectively, with 8 bases between them. CDR3 bases: TGTGCCTGTGACACTGGGCGATACACCGATAAACTCATCTTT. Its translation is CACDTGRYTDKLIF.

This clone is medium-sized by share. With a much larger clone just one base away, this may be a read error. J is TRDJ2 and V is TRDV2; 10 bases match TRDD3. In germline, CDR1 is GEAIGNYY, CDR2 EKD. The CDR3 extends over 18 amino acids. The DNA for the CDR3 is TGTGCCTGTGACACTGTTCCTTTACTGGGGGATCAGACAGCACGACTCTTCTTT. Translated: CACDTVPLLGDQTARLFF.

A note on this clone: Given a much more abundant clone one base away, this may be a read error. The rearrangement uses TRDV2 and TRDJ3; 8 nucleotides align to TRDD3. In germline, CDR1 is GEAIGNYY, CDR2 EKD. V trimming: 5 bases; J trimming: 0 bases; junction bases outside the gene matches: 11. This CDR3 is built from 19 residues. CDR3 DNA: TGTGCCTGTGGCCCCGTGGGGGGATATAGCTCCTGGGACACCCGACAGATGTTTTTC. Translating it yields CACGPVGGYSSWDTRQMFF.

This clone was counted between two and nine times. Only one base separates this from a far larger clonotype, so it likely reflects a read error. Distinct nucleotide sequences in the sample also encode this CDR3. This rearrangement joins TRDV2 to TRDJ3, with a possible D match to TRDD3 (5 bases). Germline V CDR1 and CDR2: GEAIGNYY, EKD. The CDR3 runs 19 residues. Written as DNA, the CDR3 is TGTGCCTGTGACAGGGGGTACCGAGGTGACTCCTGGGACACCCGACAAATGTTTTTC. It is translated as CACDRGYRGDSWDTRQMFF.

The chain uses TRDV3 and TRDJ1; 11 bases are a match to TRDD3. CDR1 is TVYSNPD, CDR2 GDNSRS, per germline (reference sequence). V dropped 0 bases and J dropped 5; count of bases not matched to a gene: 20. There are 19 residues in the CDR3. For the CDR3, the DNA is TGTGCCTTTAGAGGCCTTCTCCTACTGGGGGATAGTGTCGAGGATAAACTCATCTTT. Protein sequence: CAFRGLLLLGDSVEDKLIF.

In the case of this clone: A far larger clone is just one base off, so this is likely a read error. The V call is TRDV2, the J call TRDJ3, with TRDD3 identical over 11 bases. The germline CDR1 and CDR2 sequences are GEAIGNYY and EKD. Trimming cost V 3 bases and J 0 bases; bases outside gene matches: 9. This CDR3 region has 20 residues. The CDR3 coding sequence is TGTGCCTGTGACCCCGTACTGGGGGATAGAACCTCCTGGGACACCCGACAGATGTTTTTC. It codes for CACDPVLGDRTSWDTRQMFF.

Turning to this clone: A far larger clone is one base from this, pointing to a likely read error. This chain links TRDV2 with TRDJ1; TRDD3 matches at 12 bases. This CDR3 spans 16 amino acids. Per the germline V gene, CDR1 is GEAIGNYY and CDR2 is EKD. This CDR3 is CARDVLGDTGLDKLIF. CDR3 DNA: TGTGCCCGTGACGTACTGGGGGATACTGGACTCGATAAACTCATCTTT.

By its share, this clone is medium-sized. Other DNA sequences in this specimen translate into the identical CDR3. The chain carries TRDV1 and TRDJ1; D may match TRDD2 or TRDD3 (5 bases each). V lost 1 base and J 0 bases, leaving 30 bases between the germline ends. The CDR3 has 22 amino acids. Germline CDR1 TSWWSYY, CDR2 QGS. The CDR3 nucleotides are TGTGCTCTTGGGGAACGAGCTATTTCCTTCAGGGGAAAGGGGTCGTACACCGATAAACTCATCTTT. Residues: CALGERAISFRGKGSYTDKLIF.